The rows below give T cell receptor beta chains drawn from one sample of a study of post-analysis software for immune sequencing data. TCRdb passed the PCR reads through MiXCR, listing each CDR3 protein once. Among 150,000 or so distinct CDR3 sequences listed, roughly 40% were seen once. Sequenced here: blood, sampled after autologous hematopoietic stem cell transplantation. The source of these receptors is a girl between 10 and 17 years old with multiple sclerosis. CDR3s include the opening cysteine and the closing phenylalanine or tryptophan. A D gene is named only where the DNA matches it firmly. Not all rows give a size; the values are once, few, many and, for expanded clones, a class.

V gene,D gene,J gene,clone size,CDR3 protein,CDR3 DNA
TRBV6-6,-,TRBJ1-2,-,CASSYYLGDYGYTF,TGTGCCAGCAGTTACTACCTTGGGGACTATGGCTACACCTTC
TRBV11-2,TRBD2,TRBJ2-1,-,CASRPGTSGTGRSHNEQFF,TGTGCCAGCAGACCTGGGACTAGCGGGACGGGACGTAGCCACAATGAGCAGTTCTTC
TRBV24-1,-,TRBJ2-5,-,CATSDVTDYNEQYF,TGTGCCACCAGTGACGTCACGGACTACAATGAGCAGTACTTC
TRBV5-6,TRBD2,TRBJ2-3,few,CASSPSGLVVDTQYF,TGTGCCAGCAGCCCCTCGGGACTAGTGGTAGATACGCAGTATTTT
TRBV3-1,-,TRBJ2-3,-,CASSQEGHSGSFGSSTDTQYF,TGTGCCAGCAGCCAAGAAGGTCACAGTGGGAGTTTTGGGTCTAGCACAGATACGCAGTATTTT
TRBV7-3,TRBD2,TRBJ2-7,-,CACSSLAARYNEQYF,TGTGCATGCAGCTCGCTAGCGGCCCGTTACAATGAGCAGTACTTC
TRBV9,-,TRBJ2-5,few,CASSTLTGPSGETQYF,TGTGCCAGCAGCACCTTGACGGGCCCCTCGGGAGAGACCCAGTACTTC
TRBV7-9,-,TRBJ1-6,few,CASSLGTTNSPLHF,TGTGCCAGCAGCTTGGGGACCACTAATTCACCCCTCCACTTT
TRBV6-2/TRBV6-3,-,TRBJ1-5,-,CASSSRGGTYQPQHF,TGTGCCAGCAGTTCCCGGGGAGGAACCTATCAGCCCCAGCATTTT
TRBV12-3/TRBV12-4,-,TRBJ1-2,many,CASSHLDSNYGYTF,TGTGCCAGCAGTCACCTGGACAGTAACTATGGCTACACCTTC
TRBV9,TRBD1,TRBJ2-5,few,CASSVGTGQETQYF,TGTGCCAGCAGCGTAGGGACAGGCCAAGAGACCCAGTACTTC
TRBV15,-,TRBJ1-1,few,CATSSGGLGLNTEAFF,TGTGCCACCAGCAGTGGGGGGTTGGGTCTGAACACTGAAGCTTTCTTT